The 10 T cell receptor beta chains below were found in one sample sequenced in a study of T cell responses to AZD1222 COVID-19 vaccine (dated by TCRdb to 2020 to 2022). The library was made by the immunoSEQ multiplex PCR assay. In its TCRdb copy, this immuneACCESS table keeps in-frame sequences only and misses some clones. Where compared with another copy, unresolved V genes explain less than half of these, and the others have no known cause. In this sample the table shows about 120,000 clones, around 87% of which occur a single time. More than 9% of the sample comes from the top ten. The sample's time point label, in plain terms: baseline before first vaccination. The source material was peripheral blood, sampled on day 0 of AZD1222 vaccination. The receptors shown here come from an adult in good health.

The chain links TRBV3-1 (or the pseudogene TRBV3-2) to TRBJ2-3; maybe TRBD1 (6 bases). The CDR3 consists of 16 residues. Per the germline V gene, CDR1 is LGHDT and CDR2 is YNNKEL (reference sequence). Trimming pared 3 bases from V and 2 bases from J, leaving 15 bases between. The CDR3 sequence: CASSQQGKGPTDTQYF. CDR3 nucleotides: TGTGCCAGCAGCCAGCAGGGGAAGGGACCCACAGATACGCAGTATTTT.

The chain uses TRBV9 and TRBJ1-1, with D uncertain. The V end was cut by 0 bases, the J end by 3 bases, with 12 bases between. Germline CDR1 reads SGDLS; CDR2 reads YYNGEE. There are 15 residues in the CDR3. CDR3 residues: CASSVGGSGDTEAFF. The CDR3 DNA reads TGTGCCAGCAGCGTAGGAGGTTCCGGGGACACTGAAGCTTTCTTT.

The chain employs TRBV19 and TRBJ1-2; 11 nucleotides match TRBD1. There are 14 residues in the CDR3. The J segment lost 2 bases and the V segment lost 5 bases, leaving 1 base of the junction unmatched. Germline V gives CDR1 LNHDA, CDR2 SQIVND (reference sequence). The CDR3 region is CASSRDRGNYGYTF. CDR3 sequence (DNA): TGTGCCAGTAGTCGGGACAGGGGGAACTATGGCTACACCTTC.

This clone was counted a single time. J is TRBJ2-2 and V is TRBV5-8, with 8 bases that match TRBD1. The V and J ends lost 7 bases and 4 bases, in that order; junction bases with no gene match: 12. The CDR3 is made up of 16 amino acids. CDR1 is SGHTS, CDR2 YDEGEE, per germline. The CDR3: CASSVGDRTRTGELFF. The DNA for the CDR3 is TGTGCCAGCTCAGTAGGGGACAGGACTCGCACCGGGGAGCTGTTTTTT.

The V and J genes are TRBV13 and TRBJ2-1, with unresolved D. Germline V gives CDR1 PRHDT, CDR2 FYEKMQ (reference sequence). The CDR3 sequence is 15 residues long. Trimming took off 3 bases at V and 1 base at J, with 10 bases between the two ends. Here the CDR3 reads CASSFGGKSYNEQFF. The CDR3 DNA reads TGTGCCAGCAGCTTTGGCGGTAAATCCTACAATGAGCAGTTCTTC.

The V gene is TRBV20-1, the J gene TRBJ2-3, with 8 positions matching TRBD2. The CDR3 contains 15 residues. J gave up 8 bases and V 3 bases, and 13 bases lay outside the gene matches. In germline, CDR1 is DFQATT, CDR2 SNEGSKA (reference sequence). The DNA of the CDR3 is TGCAGTGCTAGTCCCGAAGCGGGGGCGGGAGGTACGCAGTATTTT. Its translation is CSASPEAGAGGTQYF.

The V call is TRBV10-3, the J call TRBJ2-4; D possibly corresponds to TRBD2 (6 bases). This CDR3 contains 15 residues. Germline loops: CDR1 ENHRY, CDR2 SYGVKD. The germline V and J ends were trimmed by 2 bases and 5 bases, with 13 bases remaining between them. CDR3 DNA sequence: TGTGCCATCAGTGAGAACTCCGGGGGAGAAAACATTCAGTACTTC. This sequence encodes CAISENSGGENIQYF.

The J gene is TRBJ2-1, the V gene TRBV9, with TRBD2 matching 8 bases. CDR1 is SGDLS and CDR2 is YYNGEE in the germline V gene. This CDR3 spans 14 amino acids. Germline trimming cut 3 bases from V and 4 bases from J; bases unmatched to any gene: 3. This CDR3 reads CASSERGWYNEQFF. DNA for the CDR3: TGTGCCAGCAGCGAGCGGGGGTGGTACAATGAGCAGTTCTTC.

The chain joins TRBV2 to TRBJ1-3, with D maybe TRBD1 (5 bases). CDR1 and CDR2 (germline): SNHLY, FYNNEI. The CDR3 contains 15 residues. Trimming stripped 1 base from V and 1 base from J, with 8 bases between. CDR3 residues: CASSEGRTSGNTIYF. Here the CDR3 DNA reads TGTGCCAGCAGTGAAGGCAGGACATCTGGAAACACCATATATTTT.

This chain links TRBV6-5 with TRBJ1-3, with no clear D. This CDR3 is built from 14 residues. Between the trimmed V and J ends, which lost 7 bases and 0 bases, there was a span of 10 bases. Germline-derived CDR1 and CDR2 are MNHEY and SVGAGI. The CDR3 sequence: CASKRAISGNTIYF. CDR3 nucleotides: TGTGCCAGCAAGAGGGCTATCTCTGGAAACACCATATATTTT.